This T cell receptor beta chain was retrieved from a study of post-analysis software for immune sequencing data. Study results and caveats: Included in a set of about 5 TRBV segments more frequent in patients than controls were TRBV5-6, TRBV5-1 and TRBV20-1.

This clonotype turned up a few times. Its antigen is currently unknown. The CDR3 loop spans 12 amino acids. Germline V gene lookup returns CDR1 LNHNV and CDR2 YYDKDF (reference sequence). V was trimmed by 0 bases and J by 3 bases, leaving 0 bases between them. Unique molecular identifiers featured in each of the TCR beta cDNA libraries. TCRdb analysed the PCR reads with MiXCR anew, one entry per CDR3 protein. Here the sample spans 400,000 to 500,000 distinct CDR3 sequences, approximately 38% being singletons. Sample: blood. The V gene is TRBV15, the J gene TRBJ2-1; no definite D call. The clonotype was recovered from a girl aged 2 to 10 with multiple sclerosis. This CDR3 is CATSRDYNEQFF. The DNA for the CDR3 is TGTGCCACCAGCAGAGACTACAATGAGCAGTTCTTC. The full variable domain, rest sourced from reference TRBV15 and TRBJ2-1, is DAMVIQNPRYQVTQFGKPVTLSCSQTLNHNVMYWYQQKSSQAPKLLFHYYDKDFNNEADTPDNFQSRRPNTSFCFLDIRSPGLGDTAMYLCATSRDYNEQFFGPGTRLTVL.